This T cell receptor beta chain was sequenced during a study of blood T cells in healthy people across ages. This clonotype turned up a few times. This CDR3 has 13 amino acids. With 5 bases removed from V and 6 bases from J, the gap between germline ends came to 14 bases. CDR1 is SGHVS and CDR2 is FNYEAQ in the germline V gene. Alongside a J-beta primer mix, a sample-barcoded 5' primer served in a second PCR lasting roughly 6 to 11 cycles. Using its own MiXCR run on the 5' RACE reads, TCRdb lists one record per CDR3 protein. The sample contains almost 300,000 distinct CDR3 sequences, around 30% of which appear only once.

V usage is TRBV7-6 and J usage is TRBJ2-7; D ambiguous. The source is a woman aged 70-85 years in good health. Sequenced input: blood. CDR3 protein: CASSKIPFGEQYF. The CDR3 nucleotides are TGTGCCAGCAGCAAAATCCCATTCGGCGAGCAGTACTTC.